This TCR beta chain stems from a study of shared clonotypes between healthy human individuals (dated by TCRdb to about 2020). For the study in its entirety: The cohort included three men and two women between 18 and 49 years of age. For each donor, CD4 naive and CD4 memory were each given three plates, CD8 naive was given two plates, and CD8 memory was given one plate. Blood TCR repertoires of five healthy adults were deeply sequenced to estimate repertoire size and the extent of clonotype sharing between individuals. To increase sequencing depth and limit assay-specific biases, different laboratories used diverse techniques to prepare libraries and sequence TCR repertoires. Per donor, leukapheresis produced somewhere between about 0.94 and 10 billion PBMCs.

Using the deep immunoSEQ assay, TCR CDR3 regions were amplified from genomic DNA by multiplex PCR. For each cell subset, the extracted genomic DNA was distributed evenly across all wells of several immunoSEQ 96-well plates, and each plate served as one replicate. For sorted subsets, approximately 210 ng of genomic DNA, equivalent to 30,000 or so T cell genomes, went into each replicate PCR. Purified libraries were measured with a Qubit 3.0 fluorometer, size-checked on a Bioanalyzer 2100, and measured again with the KAPA Library Quantification kit. Every immunoSEQ 96-well plate was sequenced on a dedicated single-read 150-cycle Illumina NextSeq 550 flow cell. Per the source publication's procedure: Because the immunoSEQ output held only junctional sequences and lacked quality scores, the filtering could not match the filtering applied to full-length reads. Sequences were annotated with PyIR, a Python wrapper for IgBLAST v1.9, using IMGT germline references to assign V/J genes and CDR3. Reads were filtered out if the reads had weak V/J assignments (E-value above 1e-6), no CDR3, stop codons, out-of-frame junctions, or ambiguous translated residues. A V3J clonotype was defined by an identical inferred V gene, J gene, and CDR3 amino acid sequence. Percentage overlap between repertoires was computed as shared unique clonotypes divided by the size of the smaller repertoire. Three approaches were used to assess repertoire richness: RTK rarefaction, the Chao1 estimator, and Recon v2.1 estimates of unobserved clonotypes. OLGA was used to compute generation probabilities for all TCRbeta clonotypes that the gDNA method yielded from a handful of donors. TCRdb provides this immuneACCESS table in a form limited to in-frame rearrangements. Some clones are lacking; in checked studies, under half of them reflect an unresolved V gene, and why the rest are absent is not known. V, J and clone size reflect that table, while D and trimming were determined from the DNA. This sample has under 80,000 clones in its table, and 60% to 65% of those were observed once. The ten top clones hold under 65% of the sample.

Including cysteine and phenylalanine, the CDR3 has 13 amino acids. The kept DNA is CDR3 alone, 39 bases in frame from the first base. The CDR1 and CDR2 encoded by the germline V gene (reference sequence) are SGHNT and YYREEE. The junction shows trimming of 4 bases on V and 6 bases on J, plus 13 bases between the germline ends. Of note for this clone: What this receptor recognizes is not known. No per-base quality is available; no much larger clone lies one base away.

The donors were healthy, HIV-negative adults with no recently reported acute infections or vaccinations. Every donor was a Caucasian adult residing in Nashville, Tennessee, USA. CD8 memory samples consisted of magnetically selected CD45RO+ cells combined with CCR7-negative CD45RA+ effector memory (TemRA) cells. After blood collection by leukapheresis, PBMCs were isolated using Ficoll-Histopaque density gradient centrifugation and then cryopreserved in the vapor phase of liquid nitrogen. Analytical flow cytometry was used to check the purity and quantity of each magnetically sorted T cell population. Genomic DNA was isolated from every sorted fraction and measured by UV absorbance on a Nanodrop 2000c. Overall results and qualifications from the work: Compared with non-shared clonotypes, clonotypes shared by all four sorted-subset donors had higher generation probabilities. When a handful of donors were compared, the shared fraction of clonotypes was about 5.2% for naive CD4, around 3.5% for naive CD8, roughly 2.5% for memory CD4, and 0.35% to 0.4% for memory CD8. Based on pairwise subsampling, the degree of clonotype sharing among donors was expected to be affected by sequencing depth. Naive subsets generally had larger estimated clonotype richness than memory subsets did. Rarefaction of sorted-subset datasets indicated incomplete sequencing despite the large sequencing depth. Sampling was restricted to blood, and TCR repertoires in tissues likely differ from the TCR repertoires found in blood. The genetic and exposure-history diversity represented was limited by the small number of donors.

This sequence was found in a man younger than 40 in good health. This chain is built from TRBV5-4 and TRBJ1-2; the D gene remains uncertain. The sample was memory CD8+ T cells sorted from blood. What this sample's cell subset or site label stands for: CD45RO+ cells pooled with CCR7-negative TemRA cells. At the DNA level, the sequence is TGTGCCAGCAGCGGACGCGGCCTTGATGGCTACACCTTC. Its coded protein is CASSGRGLDGYTF.